This T cell receptor beta chain is from a study of identical twins. Study results and limitations: Among monozygotic twins, out-of-frame TCR alpha sharing exceeded what models predicted.

A universal primer binding site was introduced by template switching. The final cDNA contained unique molecular identifiers. One entry per CDR3 protein results from TCRdb running MiXCR on the 5' RACE reads. The table includes fewer than 800,000 distinct CDR3 sequences, less than 9% detected once. This clonotype has a handful of counts. No antigen is known for it. Germline assignment: CDR1 KGHSH and CDR2 LQKENI. The CDR3 has 15 amino acids. V was shortened by 3 bases and J by 6 bases, with 15 bases between the two germline ends. These data are also associated with another study on yellow fever vaccine responses in identical twins. From that second work: On the reported evidence, twins' vaccine T cell responses seemed partly convergent and partly personalized.

The clonotype originates from a woman between 18 and 30 years old in good health. The chain recombines TRBV18 with TRBJ2-1; D ambiguous. Sequenced: PBMCs. This CDR3 is CASSPRGWGSNEQFF. DNA of the CDR3: TGTGCCAGCTCACCTAGAGGTTGGGGTAGCAATGAGCAGTTCTTC.